This record looks at one T cell receptor beta chain sequence and its context. Which antigen it targets is not known. Base qualities are not provided; no much larger clone lies one nucleotide away. The donors were roughly 39 Caucasian individuals from Russia, aged about 6 to 100 years, who were systemically healthy. Each donor gave approximately 10 milliliters of peripheral blood, collected into EDTA-treated Vacutainer tubes. Ficoll-Paque density-gradient centrifugation was used to isolate PBMCs, with at least 6 million obtained per sample. Total RNA, at least 5 micrograms per sample, was extracted from PBMCs with Trizol reagent. For every donor, an aliquot of PBMCs went through flow cytometry to measure the percentages of naive CD45RAhigh/CD27high T cells. The data belong to a study of blood T cells in healthy people across ages (dated by TCRdb to the mid-2010s). Regarding the research as a whole: In model experiments, template switching captured about one uniquely barcoded TCR beta cDNA molecule for every two T cells. Using deep sequencing normalized with unique cDNA molecular identifiers, the study measured how TCR beta repertoire diversity changes with age. Donors were grouped into four age groups: young (average roughly 15 years), middle-aged (less than 40), aged (62) and long-lived (about 82). For two donors (one aged 18 to 29 and one aged 80 or older), the study analyzed two additional independent replicas of 1 million unique cDNA reads from the same blood draw. Paper-wide results and their limitations: Donor CMV infection status was unknown, potentially confounding age-related changes in expanded clonotypes. A strong correlation was found between observed TCR beta diversity and the percentage of naive T cells measured by flow cytometry. Estimates of total diversity based on one million sequenced T cells were considered lower bounds and underestimates. Compared with the aged group, the long-lived group had more naive CD4+ T cells, fewer expanded clones and increased TCR diversity, a pattern suggesting age selection. Since profiling was done on bulk unsorted PBMCs, naive and antigen-experienced compartments could not be conclusively compared. As age increased, observed TCR beta diversity per million T cells dropped in a roughly linear way, and a significant reduction was already evident by age about 40.

The CDR3 contains 17 residues, cysteine and phenylalanine counted. Of all the DNA, just the CDR3 is kept, 51 bases in frame from base 1. The germline V gene gives CDR1 as SGHNT and CDR2 as YENEEA. Trimming costs V 3 bases and J 4 bases, and their ends lie 19 bases apart. The library was produced with 5' RACE. The sample was run on an Illumina HiSeq 2500. A second PCR of roughly 6 to 11 cycles was run with a J-beta primer mix and a sample-barcoded 5' primer. A unique molecular identifier was introduced onto each TCR beta cDNA molecule by a template-switch 5' adaptor carrying 12 random nucleotides. Each sample yielded at least 3 million CDR3-containing paired-end reads. First-strand cDNA was synthesized from all RNA with the Mint cDNA synthesis kit, primed by a TRBC-specific oligonucleotide. All cDNA was treated with uracil-DNA glycosylase and then went through a first 18-cycle PCR with the universal primers M1SS and BC2_uni_R. Under the source paper's analysis protocol: For normalization, 1 million high-quality reads were randomly selected from each sample, with every read carrying a distinct molecular identifier. Reads sharing molecular identifiers were discarded rather than binned into consensus sequences. MiTCR, run with a Q25 quality threshold and the strictest error-elimination algorithm, handled CDR3 identification, clonotype clustering and error correction. A nonparametric unseen species model using Euler transformation provided a lower-bound estimate of total TCR beta diversity. TCRdb itself trimmed the public reads at Q25 with fastp, ran MiXCR and retained productive beta chains. Rows are unified per CDR3 protein, each entry keeping the most common DNA and genes. Here the V and J calls rest on TCRdb's processing, not on the authors' analysis. The table for this sample lists approximately 960,000 distinct CDR3 sequences; about 28% of them were counted only once. The top ten clones comprise about a tenth of the sample.

This sample was also put to use in a study of T cells of mothers and their children. The second paper states: Nine systemically healthy Caucasian individuals served as donors, namely three mothers together with their six children. cDNA synthesis used all of the extracted RNA, with around 1.6 ug of RNA in each 15 ul reaction. In the second PCR, the M1S primer introduced both the sample barcodes and 2-4 random nucleotides. Each mother yielded over 9.5 million TCR beta CDR3 reads and each child roughly 2.9 million reads. In both related and unrelated pairs, thymic selection shapes the output of TCR recombination in a similar way, with inherited differences having only a minor effect. Related mother-child pairs always showed normalized repertoire overlap that was slightly higher than in unrelated mother-child pairs, though the difference was never significant. No persistent microchimeric T cell clones were found, with a detection sensitivity of roughly 100 clones per million clonotypes. The study used deep NGS to compare TCR beta repertoires of mothers and children, seeking features distinguishing related mother-child pairs from unrelated individuals. Mothers averaged roughly 40 +/- 4 years of age and children averaged roughly 12 +/- 4 years. After adapter ligation was performed with NEBNext reagents, the libraries were sequenced on an Illumina HiSeq 2000 with 100+100 nt paired-end reads. To avoid cross-contamination, the mother libraries and the child libraries were prepared a month apart and sequenced in separate runs. For each donor, somewhere between about 500,000 and 2,300,000 distinct TCR beta clonotypes were identified. Naive TCR beta clonotypes were estimated from low-frequency clonotypes matched to each donor's FACS-determined naive share, without sorting.

Recombination linked TRBV11-3 to TRBJ2-1, with a weak D call of TRBD1 (6 bases match). Sequencing was performed on blood. This TCR was recovered from a middle-aged woman in good health. The CDR3 loop reads CASSLGTGRGSYNEQFF. The sequence in DNA is TGTGCCAGCAGCTTGGGTACCGGCAGGGGCAGTTACAATGAGCAGTTCTTC.